This TCR beta chain comes out of a study of OX40 agonist ivuxolimab in advanced cancers. TCRdb's table, derived via immunoSEQ multiplex PCR, lists solely in-frame clones and lacks some. Among fewer than 95,000 clones, under 95% were seen once, and the ten largest hold around 0.43%. This clone was counted a single time. This clonotype was obtained from an adult with an advanced solid tumor such as melanoma, head and neck, liver or kidney cancer. The starting material was CD4+ or CD8+ T cells sorted from blood, obtained in a trial of the OX40 agonist ivuxolimab.

CDR3 sequence (DNA): TGTGCCAGCAGCTTGGAAACGGGGGCTGGCTATGGCTACACCTTC. Protein product: CASSLETGAGYGYTF. V gene TRBV5-6 combines with J gene TRBJ1-2; a possible D gene is TRBD1 (6 bases). The CDR3 is 15 amino acids. V gave up 0 bases and J gave up 4 bases, with 13 bases separating them. CDR1 SGHDT and CDR2 YYEEEE come from the germline V gene. Based on the CDR3 plus reference TRBV5-6 and TRBJ1-2, the full variable domain is DAGVTQSPTHLIKTRGQQVTLRCSPKSGHDTVSWYQQALGQGPQFIFQYYEEEERQRGNFPDRFSGHQFPNYSSELNVNALLLGDSALYLCASSLETGAGYGYTFGSGTRLTVV.